This T cell receptor beta chain comes out of a study of identical twins. Each donor was a healthy Caucasian. MiXCR was run by TCRdb on the 5' RACE reads, yielding one entry per CDR3 protein. This sample has 500,000 to 600,000 distinct CDR3 sequences; around 20% occur once, and the top ten carry about 0.93%. With 5 bases removed from V and 0 bases from J, the gap between germline ends came to 14 bases. Germline CDR1 reads DFQATT; CDR2 reads SNEGSKA (reference sequence). This CDR3 is built from 15 residues. This clonotype was seen a handful of times. The same sample was also used in a study of T cells expressing NK-cell markers. From that second work: The use of an anti-gamma-delta TCR antibody, which was added in several experiments, restricted sorting to T cells expressing alpha-beta TCR. About 1.0-8% of CD8+ T cells in several donors belonged to dominant NKG2C+ clonotypes. The CD3+CD56-NKG2C+ fraction of a handful of donors was also led by these clonotypes.

The receptor comes from a woman between 18 and 30 years old in good health. Sequencing was performed on CD4+ T cells sorted from blood. The chain combines TRBV20-1 with TRBJ2-1; D remains unclear. The CDR3 sequence: CSAPDKGSSYNEQFF. Written as DNA, the CDR3 is TGCAGTGCTCCAGATAAGGGAAGCTCCTACAATGAGCAGTTCTTC.